Each of the 24 T cell receptor beta chains below was sequenced from the same sample in a study of T cells after yellow fever vaccination. TCRdb recomputed calls from the 5' RACE reads with MiXCR, one row per CDR3 protein. This repertoire shows roughly 150,000 distinct CDR3 sequences, 6.5% to 8.5% found once; its top ten account for under 3%. Sequenced material: CD4+ T cells sorted from PBMCs, taken about 5 days after the first yellow fever vaccination. All receptors come from a man younger than 35 who received the YFV17D yellow fever vaccine.

In its sample, this clonotype was seen many times. V and J are TRBV7-2 and TRBJ1-6; D possibly corresponds to TRBD1 (5 bases). CDR1 SGHTA and CDR2 FQGNSA come from the germline V gene. The CDR3 has 17 amino acids. Deletions cut 5 bases from V and 0 bases from J, with 14 bases between. Here the CDR3 DNA reads TGTGCCAGCAGCCCGACAGCCATGAGCTCCTATAATTCACCCCTCCACTTT. This codes for CASSPTAMSSYNSPLHF.

This clonotype was detected many times. The chain links TRBV5-1 to TRBJ1-6; D is unresolved. Trimming took off 0 bases at V and 5 bases at J, with 9 bases between the two ends. CDR3 length: 15 residues. Germline values: CDR1 SGHRS, CDR2 YFSETQ. CDR3: CASSLGFGDNSPLHF. The DNA of the CDR3 is TGCGCCAGCAGCTTGGGTTTCGGCGATAATTCACCCCTCCACTTT.

This clonotype was observed at least ten times. The CDR3 nucleotides are TGTGCCAGCATAAGGGCCGGGGCCAAAAACATTCAGTACTTC. Amino acid sequence: CASIRAGAKNIQYF. This sequence joins TRBV21-1 and TRBJ2-4; TRBD2, the table's D call, was not compared with the DNA. TRBV21-1 is a documented pseudogene. The length of the CDR3 is 14 residues.

The sample holds many counts of this clonotype. The CDR3 nucleotides are TGCGCCAGCAGTCTTCAGGCGGGGGGTCCCGGGGAGCTGTTTTTT. Encoded protein: CASSLQAGGPGELFF. The chain is built from TRBV5-1 and TRBJ2-2, with TRBD2 identical over 8 bases. The CDR3 loop spans 15 amino acids. The germline CDR1 and CDR2 sequences are SGHRS and YFSETQ. After removal of 5 bases from V and 6 bases from J, the junction contained 9 bases not matched to a gene.

This clonotype was counted many times. The V call is TRBV12-3 or TRBV12-4, the J call TRBJ1-5; 7 bases map to TRBD1. V was clipped by 1 base and J by 11 bases; unmatched bases: 11. This CDR3 region has 15 residues. The CDR3 DNA is TGTGCCAGCAGTTTAGGACAGGGATGGGATCGAGCCCAGCATTTT. Its translation: CASSLGQGWDRAQHF.

This clonotype was seen ten or more times. V is TRBV6-5 and J is TRBJ1-3; no clear D gene. The CDR3 length is 15 residues. CDR1 and CDR2 (germline): MNHEY, SVGAGI. Trimming removed 5 bases at V and 4 bases at J, with 15 bases between. This CDR3 is CASSLLGQPGNTIYF. CDR3 nucleotides: TGTGCCAGCAGTCTGCTAGGCCAACCGGGAAACACCATATATTTT.

This clonotype was seen repeatedly, ten times or more. J is TRBJ1-1 and V is TRBV5-1, with 9 bases matching TRBD1. The ends lost 4 bases at V and 5 bases at J; junction bases unmatched: 6. This CDR3 is built from 14 residues. Germline V gives CDR1 SGHRS, CDR2 YFSETQ. The chain's CDR3 is CASSKTGGRTEAFF. CDR3 DNA sequence: TGCGCCAGCAGCAAAACAGGGGGCCGGACTGAAGCTTTCTTT. Full variable domain (outside the CDR3, taken from reference TRBV5-1 and TRBJ1-1): KAGVTQTPRYLIKTRGQQVTLSCSPISGHRSVSWYQQTPGQGLQFLFEYFSETQRNKGNFPGRFSGRQFSNSRSEMNVSTLELGDSALYLCASSKTGGRTEAFFGQGTRLTVV.

The chain links TRBV7-9 to TRBJ1-4; D is ambiguous. V lost 1 base and J lost 8, with 5 bases in between. Germline V CDR1 and CDR2: SEHNR, FQNEAQ (reference sequence). The CDR3 runs to 12 residues. This chain's CDR3 is CASSLVREKLFF. The CDR3, as DNA: TGTGCCAGCAGCTTAGTCCGGGAAAAACTGTTTTTT. The full variable domain, in which reference TRBV7-9 and TRBJ1-4 provide the parts outside the CDR3, is DTGVSQNPRHKITKRGQNVTFRCDPISEHNRLYWYRQTLGQGPEFLTYFQNEAQLEKSRLLSDRFSAERPKGSFSTLEIQRTEQGDSAMYLCASSLVREKLFFGSGTQLSVL.

This clonotype was picked up a small number of times. The genes are TRBV20-1 and TRBJ2-7; 8 nucleotides align to TRBD1. CDR1 DFQATT and CDR2 SNEGSKA come from the germline V gene (reference sequence). The CDR3 contains 15 residues. Unmatched junction bases numbered 11, after V lost 5 bases and J lost 2 bases. The DNA for the CDR3 is TGCAGTGCTGCCCCCGGGCAGGGGGCGACCTACGAGCAGTACGTC. Amino acid sequence: CSAAPGQGATYEQYV.

This clonotype has a handful of counts. V usage is TRBV18 and J usage is TRBJ2-5; D possibly corresponds to TRBD2 (5 bases). The CDR3 loop spans 13 amino acids. With 2 bases removed from V and 5 bases from J, the gap between germline ends came to 9 bases. The germline CDR1 and CDR2 sequences are KGHSH and LQKENI. The CDR3 nucleotides are TGTGCCAGCTCACCAGAGGGATGGGAGACCCAGTACTTC. It specifies CASSPEGWETQYF.

This clonotype has at least ten counts. The V gene is TRBV5-1, the J gene TRBJ2-1; TRBD1 agrees at 9 bases. The CDR3 length is 14 residues. Germline CDR1 and CDR2: SGHRS and YFSETQ. V was clipped by 4 bases and J by 3 bases; unmatched bases: 2. CDR3 protein: CASSGGQGYNEQFF. The CDR3 coding sequence is TGCGCCAGCAGCGGGGGACAGGGCTACAATGAGCAGTTCTTC.

The chain employs TRBV20-1 and TRBJ2-3; the match to TRBD2 covers 8 bases. This CDR3 is 15 amino acids long. V trimming: 4 bases; J trimming: 2 bases; junction bases outside the gene matches: 8. The V gene's germline CDR1 is DFQATT and CDR2 SNEGSKA (reference sequence). CDR3 sequence reads: CSATPRGGSTDTQYF. CDR3 nucleotide sequence: TGCAGTGCTACTCCCCGGGGGGGCTCCACAGATACGCAGTATTTT.

This clonotype was detected only a few times. This chain links TRBV5-4 with TRBJ2-1; possible D gene TRBD2, 8 bases. V was trimmed by 6 bases and J by 7 bases, leaving 20 bases between them. The CDR3 totals 15 residues. Germline V gives CDR1 SGHNT, CDR2 YYREEE (reference sequence). CDR3 protein: CASILRGGGGNEQFF. The CDR3 region has the DNA TGTGCCAGCATCCTAAGAGGGGGCGGGGGGAATGAGCAGTTCTTC. The whole variable domain, remainder taken from reference TRBV5-4 and TRBJ2-1, is ETGVTQSPTHLIKTRGQQVTLRCSSQSGHNTVSWYQQALGQGPQFIFQYYREEENGRGNFPPRFSGLQFPNYSSELNVNALELDDSALYLCASILRGGGGNEQFFGPGTRLTVL.

About this clonotype: The junction departs from germline at one end; a sequencing error may be responsible. The genes are TRBV2 and TRBJ2-1; 10 bases are shared with TRBD2. Per the germline V gene, CDR1 is SNHLY and CDR2 is FYNNEI. The CDR3 contains 15 residues. The CDR3 here is CASREGSGGAHEQFF. The CDR3 DNA sequence: TGTGCCAGCAGGGAAGGGAGCGGGGGGGCCCATGAGCAGTTCTTC.

This clonotype was recorded a few times. The rearrangement uses TRBV7-8 and TRBJ1-6; D possibly corresponds to TRBD1 (5 bases). V shed 6 bases and J shed 5 bases, with 14 bases lying between them. The CDR3 consists of 15 residues. Germline V gene data show CDR1 as SGHVS and CDR2 as FQNEAQ. This CDR3 reads CASRGPGTDNSPLHF. Here the CDR3 DNA reads TGTGCCAGCAGGGGACCCGGGACGGATAATTCACCCCTCCACTTT.

The chain recombines TRBV7-2 with TRBJ2-5, with D perhaps matching TRBD1 (5 bases). V was cut by 2 bases and J by 3 bases, with 10 bases left in between. This CDR3 spans 14 amino acids. From germline, CDR1 is SGHTA and CDR2 FQGNSA. The CDR3 coding sequence is TGTGCCAGCAGCTTAAGGGGTCATGAAGAGACCCAGTACTTC. This codes for CASSLRGHEETQYF.

In its sample, this clonotype was seen once. This chain connects TRBV12-3 or TRBV12-4 to TRBJ2-2, with D perhaps TRBD2 (5 bases). The CDR3 spans 15 residues. V lost 1 base and J lost 5, with 11 bases in between. The CDR3 spells CASSLGGSRTGELFF. The CDR3 DNA follows: TGTGCCAGCAGTTTAGGAGGGTCGAGGACCGGGGAGCTGTTTTTT.

This clonotype was detected ten times or more. The rearrangement uses TRBV24-1 and TRBJ1-1; D may be TRBD1 (6 bases). This CDR3 comprises 13 residues. V was shortened by 5 bases and J by 1 base, with 7 bases between the two germline ends. Germline CDR1 and CDR2: KGHDR and SFDVKD. This chain's CDR3 is CATSATGNTEAFF. CDR3 in DNA: TGTGCCACCAGTGCGACAGGGAACACTGAAGCTTTCTTT.

This clonotype was found a few times. The chain couples TRBV2 to TRBJ2-2; 10 bases agree with TRBD1. V shed 6 bases and J 6 bases; nucleotides not matched to a gene: 4. The CDR3 covers 14 residues. CDR1 SNHLY and CDR2 FYNNEI come from the germline V gene. DNA of the CDR3: TGTGCCAGCAGGCCCGGGACAGGGGCCGGGGAGCTGTTTTTT. The encoded protein is CASRPGTGAGELFF.

The chain links TRBV4-3 to TRBJ2-7; 10 nucleotides line up with TRBD1. This CDR3 has 16 amino acids. The germline V gene encodes CDR1 LGHNA and CDR2 YSLEER. J gave up 6 bases and V 3 bases, and 11 bases lay outside the gene matches. The CDR3 protein is CASSQSGTGDGREQYV. The CDR3, as DNA: TGCGCCAGCAGCCAGTCCGGGACAGGGGACGGTCGCGAGCAGTACGTC.

This clonotype was picked up many times. This chain uses TRBV7-2 with TRBJ2-7, with 7 bases matching TRBD1. V trimming: 3 bases; J trimming: 13 bases; junction bases outside the gene matches: 12. The CDR3 contains 13 residues. Germline loops: CDR1 SGHTA, CDR2 FQGNSA. The CDR3 is CASSFSYRDSLYV. In nucleotides, the CDR3 is TGTGCCAGCAGCTTCTCTTATCGGGACAGCCTTTACGTC.

This clonotype was recorded many times. This chain joins TRBV14 and TRBJ2-3; D is perhaps TRBD2 (5 bases). Germline loops: CDR1 SGHDN, CDR2 FVKESK. This CDR3 is built from 19 residues. V was pared by 1 base and J by 2 bases, with 22 bases between. CDR3 DNA sequence: TGTGCCAGCAGCCAAGGAACCTATTTTGCGGGTGGAAACACAGATACGCAGTATTTT. Residues: CASSQGTYFAGGNTDTQYF.

There are many counts of this clonotype. The chain uses TRBV28 and TRBJ2-2, with D possibly called TRBD1 or TRBD2 (5 bases each). V lost 7 bases, J lost 0 bases, and 12 bases lay in between. Germline CDR1 and CDR2: MDHEN and SYDVKM. The CDR3 loop spans 15 amino acids. CDR3 amino acids: CASNSRGSNTGELFF. CDR3 in DNA: TGTGCCAGCAACTCTCGGGGCTCGAACACCGGGGAGCTGTTTTTT.

The table lists this clonotype with a few counts. This rearrangement joins TRBV5-1 to TRBJ2-5; D call uncertain. CDR1 and CDR2 (germline): SGHRS, YFSETQ. The V gene lost 0 bases and the J gene lost 2 bases, with 8 bases spanning the gap. The CDR3 totals 14 residues. CDR3 in DNA: TGCGCCAGCAGCTTGGGGCCTCGACAAGAGACCCAGTACTTC. This sequence encodes CASSLGPRQETQYF.